The clone carrying this T cell receptor (beta chain) was seen only once. The data originate from a study of T cell changes during pregnancy in multiple sclerosis. The method was immunoSEQ multiplex PCR; TCRdb's version includes in-frame clones alone and lacks a portion of them. The sample holds fewer than 40,000 clones, roughly 90% seen once. V was shortened by 3 bases and J by 8 bases, with 11 bases between the two germline ends. The CDR3 consists of 13 residues. Germline V gene lookup returns CDR1 LGHNA and CDR2 YSLEER. The chain carries TRBV4-3 and TRBJ2-1; tentative D call: TRBD2 (7 bases). The TCR originated in a female donor with multiple sclerosis, enrolled in a pregnancy study. The input for sequencing was CD8+ T cells from peripheral blood mononuclear cells, taken after pregnancy. The CDR3 is CASSHRGADEQFF. DNA for the CDR3: TGCGCCAGCAGCCATCGGGGGGCAGATGAGCAGTTCTTC.